One and the same sample provided the 3 T cell receptor beta chains below, sequenced in a study of cytotoxic CD8 clonotypes in ibrutinib-treated CLL. The table came from immunoSEQ multiplex PCR; TCRdb's copy has only in-frame clones and leaves some out. The sample lists 150,000 to 250,000 clones; over 60% were seen once. The sequences come from PBMCs, collected after 24 months of ibrutinib treatment. The source is a human donor with chronic lymphocytic leukemia.

V usage is TRBV7-8 and J usage is TRBJ2-7; 11 bases fit TRBD2. Unmatched junction bases numbered 4, after V lost 4 bases and J lost 2 bases. The length of the CDR3 is 15 residues. The germline gives CDR1 SGHVS, CDR2 FQNEAQ. CDR3 nucleotide sequence: TGTGCCAGCAGCTCCGGGACTAGCGGCCCCTACGAGCAGTACTTC. This codes for CASSSGTSGPYEQYF.

The chain has TRBV2 and TRBJ2-5; 7 bases align to TRBD1. V trimming: 6 bases; J trimming: 4 bases; junction bases outside the gene matches: 2. There are 12 residues in the CDR3. The germline V gene encodes CDR1 SNHLY and CDR2 FYNNEI. The CDR3 protein is CASRTGRETQYF. DNA for the CDR3: TGTGCCAGCAGGACAGGGCGAGAGACCCAGTACTTC.

The CDR3, as DNA: TGTGCCAGTAGTCCCCCGGGACTCCTTATGCAGTATTTT. It translates to CASSPPGLLMQYF. The chain uses TRBV19 and TRBJ2-3; possible D gene TRBD2, 6 bases. CDR3 length: 13 amino acids. V was shortened by 5 bases and J by 11 bases, with 17 bases between the two germline ends. Per germline, CDR1 LNHDA and CDR2 SQIVND (reference sequence).